Following are 30 T cell receptor beta chains from one sample sequenced in a study of identical twins. Via MiXCR, TCRdb re-called the 5' RACE reads, giving one row per CDR3 protein. The sample has around 490,000 distinct CDR3 sequences; nearly 15% are singletons. This sample also belongs to another study, concerning yellow fever vaccine responses in identical twins.

The specimen was CD4+ T cells sorted from blood. Receptor source: a woman under 30 in good health.

The chain recombines TRBV9 with TRBJ2-7; TRBD1 matches at 10 bases. J lost 3 bases, V lost 3 bases, and 6 bases had no gene match. CDR3 size: 15 residues. CDR1 is SGDLS, CDR2 YYNGEE, per germline. The CDR3 nucleotides read TGTGCCAGCAGCGCCCAGACAGGGGGCAACTACGAGCAGTACTTC. As protein: CASSAQTGGNYEQYF.

This clonotype showed up just a few times. The V gene is TRBV4-1, the J gene TRBJ2-5; 8 nucleotides align to TRBD1. V lost 0 bases to trimming and J lost 1 base; unmatched junction nucleotides: 10. The CDR3 is 18 residues long. Germline V lookup: CDR1 MGHRA, CDR2 YSYEKL. CDR3 protein: CASSQEKDRAGVQETQYF. Written as DNA, the CDR3 is TGCGCCAGCAGCCAAGAAAAGGACAGGGCTGGCGTCCAAGAGACCCAGTACTTC.

A few counts support this clonotype. This sequence joins TRBV20-1 and TRBJ2-5; tentative D call: TRBD2 (6 bases). Germline-derived CDR1 and CDR2 are DFQATT and SNEGSKA (reference sequence). With 3 bases removed from V and 5 bases from J, the gap between germline ends came to 10 bases. CDR3 length equals 12 residues. Written as DNA, the CDR3 is TGCAGTGCTAGCACTAGCAGGGAGACCCAGTACTTC. Protein sequence: CSASTSRETQYF.

The table lists this clonotype with a few counts. V usage is TRBV2 and J usage is TRBJ2-1; TRBD2 might be the D (5 bases). With 2 bases removed from V and 2 bases from J, the gap between germline ends came to 7 bases. Germline-derived CDR1 and CDR2 are SNHLY and FYNNEI. This CDR3 contains 14 residues. The CDR3 here is CASSEREAYNEQFF. The CDR3 DNA sequence: TGTGCCAGCAGTGAACGGGAAGCCTACAATGAGCAGTTCTTC.

This sequence joins TRBV14 and TRBJ2-1; unclear D gene. V was pared by 2 bases and J by 11 bases, with 10 bases between. The CDR3 consists of 12 residues. Germline V CDR1 and CDR2: SGHDN, FVKESK. CDR3 sequence reads: CASSQSSTKQFF. The CDR3 bases are TGTGCCAGCAGCCAAAGCAGCACCAAGCAGTTCTTC.

This clonotype has at least ten counts. The chain employs TRBV4-2 and TRBJ1-2; no clear D gene. V was cut by 1 base and J by 8 bases, with 17 bases left in between. The CDR3 runs to 15 residues. Germline CDR1 reads LGHNA; CDR2 reads YNFKEQ. The CDR3 sequence is CASSQVDRLQAGYTF. The CDR3 DNA is TGTGCCAGCAGCCAAGTCGACCGTCTCCAGGCCGGCTACACCTTC.

There are a few counts of this clonotype. This chain uses TRBV20-1 with TRBJ2-3; D may be TRBD2 (5 bases). Trimming took 3 bases from V and 4 from J, leaving 23 bases between them. Germline V gene lookup returns CDR1 DFQATT and CDR2 SNEGSKA (reference sequence). The CDR3 is made up of 17 amino acids. CDR3 sequence (DNA): TGCAGTGCTAGGGAACCCGGACTGCATAGTTTGCCAGATACGCAGTATTTT. As protein: CSAREPGLHSLPDTQYF.

This clonotype was counted between two and nine times. The rearrangement links TRBV18 to TRBJ2-3; unclear D gene. Germline values: CDR1 KGHSH, CDR2 LQKENI. The CDR3 consists of 15 residues. V lost 5 bases and J 6 bases, leaving 18 bases between the germline ends. In DNA form, the CDR3 reads TGTGCCAGCTCAAAAGGCCAACACCTGGGGGATACGCAGTATTTT. This translates into CASSKGQHLGDTQYF.

The chain combines TRBV5-6 with TRBJ1-2, with D possibly being TRBD1 (5 bases). The V gene lost 1 base and the J gene lost 4 bases, with 14 bases spanning the gap. CDR1 and CDR2 (germline): SGHDT, YYEEEE. The CDR3 extends over 15 amino acids. The CDR3 sequence: CASSLFQGDGYGYTF. The CDR3 DNA follows: TGTGCCAGCAGCTTGTTTCAGGGCGACGGCTATGGCTACACCTTC.

V is TRBV7-8 and J is TRBJ1-4, with a weak D call TRBD1 (5 bases). The CDR3 is 14 amino acids. V was shortened by 6 bases and J by 8 bases, with 16 bases between the two germline ends. Germline CDR1 is SGHVS and CDR2 is FQNEAQ. CDR3 region: CASRTGTGQEKLFF. The DNA for the CDR3 is TGTGCCAGCAGAACCGGGACCGGTCAGGAAAAACTGTTTTTT.

The CDR3 DNA is TGTGCCAGCAGTTCAGAGACTAGCGGGAGCTCCTACGAGCAGTACTTC. It translates to CASSSETSGSSYEQYF. The chain links TRBV28 to TRBJ2-7; 12 positions agree with TRBD2. V dropped 4 bases and J dropped 0; count of bases not matched to a gene: 4. Germline V CDR1 and CDR2: MDHEN, SYDVKM. There are 16 residues in the CDR3. The variable domain in full, with the rest retrieved from reference TRBV28 and TRBJ2-7, is DVKVTQSSRYLVKRTGEKVFLECVQDMDHENMFWYRQDPGLGLRLIYFSYDVKMKEKGDIPEGYSVSREKKERFSLILESASTNQTSMYLCASSSETSGSSYEQYFGPGTRLTVT.

This clonotype was detected a few times. The V gene is TRBV4-1, the J gene TRBJ2-2; D is perhaps TRBD1 (6 bases). This CDR3 is built from 14 residues. In germline, CDR1 is MGHRA, CDR2 YSYEKL. The ends were cut back, 5 bases at V and 8 bases at J, with 15 bases in the middle. CDR3 bases: TGCGCCAGCAGCACCAGACAGGTCCCTGGGGAGCTGTTTTTT. Its translation: CASSTRQVPGELFF.

This clonotype showed up just a few times. The rearrangement links TRBV7-3 to TRBJ2-6; D remains unclear. Germline V gene lookup returns CDR1 SGHTA and CDR2 FQGTGA. There are 16 residues in the CDR3. V was clipped by 5 bases and J by 2 bases, with 13 bases between them. As DNA, the CDR3 is TGTGCCAGCAGCCCCAGGTTGGAGACTGGGGCCAACGTCCTGACTTTC. This gives the protein CASSPRLETGANVLTF.

This chain uses TRBV5-1 with TRBJ1-4; perhaps TRBD1 as D (5 bases). This CDR3 has 14 amino acids. The germline V and J ends were trimmed by 4 bases and 6 bases, with 13 bases remaining between them. Per germline, CDR1 SGHRS and CDR2 YFSETQ. The CDR3 DNA reads as TGCGCCAGCAGCGGGGGGGGAGCGGATGAAAAACTGTTTTTT. This sequence encodes CASSGGGADEKLFF.

This clonotype was counted only a few times. The chain carries TRBV6-5 and TRBJ2-4, with TRBD2 identical over 9 bases. CDR1 is MNHEY, CDR2 SVGAGI, per germline. The CDR3 is 15 residues long. The V gene end was trimmed by 4 bases and the J gene end by 4 bases; junction bases not matched to a gene: 5. The CDR3 bases are TGTGCCAGCAGTTCCTCACTAGCGGGTAAAAACATTCAGTACTTC. This encodes CASSSSLAGKNIQYF.

J is TRBJ1-2 and V is TRBV6-1; TRBD1 matches 10 bases. Germline-derived CDR1 and CDR2 are MNHNS and SASEGT. With V trimmed by 6 bases and J by 7 bases, 5 bases remained unmatched. The CDR3 consists of 13 residues. DNA for the CDR3: TGTGCCAGCAGAACCGGGACAGGGGCTGGCTACACCTTC. It codes for CASRTGTGAGYTF.

This clonotype turned up a few times. The rearrangement uses TRBV7-9 and TRBJ1-1; perhaps TRBD1 as D (6 bases). Germline V CDR1 and CDR2: SEHNR, FQNEAQ (reference sequence). Trimming cost V 5 bases and J 0 bases, with 13 bases left between them. The CDR3 has 15 amino acids. CDR3 coding DNA: TGTGCCAGCAGCCCCGTAGCAGGGGTGAACACTGAAGCTTTCTTT. Translating it yields CASSPVAGVNTEAFF.

This clonotype showed up just a few times. The rearrangement links TRBV12-3 or TRBV12-4 to TRBJ2-5; possible D gene TRBD2, 7 bases. The CDR3 is 12 residues long. Trimming took off 3 bases at V and 8 bases at J, with 10 bases between the two ends. The CDR3 DNA is TGTGCCAGCAGTTTTCGGGGGGCAACCCAGTACTTC. This encodes CASSFRGATQYF.

This clonotype was found a few times. The chain uses TRBV12-3 or TRBV12-4 and TRBJ2-5; D gene unclear. The ends were cut back, 7 bases at V and 2 bases at J, with 14 bases in the middle. This CDR3 region has 14 residues. CDR3 DNA sequence: TGTGCCAGCACCCCATTTCACGGACAAGAGACCCAGTACTTC. This encodes CASTPFHGQETQYF.

This clonotype has more than one count but fewer than ten. This chain connects TRBV4-1 to TRBJ2-1, with 7 bases fitting TRBD2. Trimming removed 6 bases from V and 4 bases from J; junction bases left unmatched: 12. CDR1 and CDR2 from the germline V gene are MGHRA and YSYEKL. The CDR3 spans 16 residues. In DNA, the CDR3 is TGCGCCAGCAGTCGCCCCGGGACTAAACATTACAATGAGCAGTTCTTC. It specifies CASSRPGTKHYNEQFF.

This clonotype was seen a handful of times. This chain connects TRBV28 to TRBJ2-1; no clear D gene. CDR1 and CDR2 (germline): MDHEN, SYDVKM. CDR3 length: 14 amino acids. V was cut by 4 bases and J by 4 bases, with 11 bases left in between. The CDR3: CASSSPFLYNEQFF. The CDR3 DNA reads as TGTGCCAGCAGTTCACCGTTCTTATACAATGAGCAGTTCTTC. Full variable domain (remainder filled in from reference TRBV28 and TRBJ2-1): DVKVTQSSRYLVKRTGEKVFLECVQDMDHENMFWYRQDPGLGLRLIYFSYDVKMKEKGDIPEGYSVSREKKERFSLILESASTNQTSMYLCASSSPFLYNEQFFGPGTRLTVL.

This clonotype was detected a few times. The chain carries TRBV12-3 or TRBV12-4 and TRBJ1-4; TRBD1 is a possible D gene (5 bases). Between the trimmed V and J ends, which lost 5 bases and 2 bases, there was a span of 9 bases. This CDR3 has 14 amino acids. CDR3 sequence reads: CASSRTRTNEKLFF. CDR3 DNA: TGTGCCAGCAGTCGGACACGGACTAATGAAAAACTGTTTTTT.

The chain carries TRBV4-1 and TRBJ1-2; no firm D call. The germline V gene encodes CDR1 MGHRA and CDR2 YSYEKL. V lost 3 bases and J 1 base, leaving 6 bases between the germline ends. CDR3 length: 13 amino acids. This CDR3 reads CASSHEGNYGYTF. The CDR3 coding sequence is TGCGCCAGCAGCCACGAGGGTAACTATGGCTACACCTTC.

This sequence joins TRBV3-1 and TRBJ2-7; D ambiguous. The V end lost 2 bases, the J end lost 6 bases, and 5 bases lay between the germline ends. Germline values: CDR1 LGHDT, CDR2 YNNKEL (reference sequence). CDR3 length: 11 residues. The chain's CDR3 is CASSQNREQYF. CDR3 DNA sequence: TGTGCCAGCAGCCAAAATCGCGAGCAGTACTTC.

This chain uses TRBV20-1 with TRBJ2-7; 11 nucleotides line up with TRBD2. CDR3 length: 19 residues. Germline values: CDR1 DFQATT, CDR2 SNEGSKA (reference sequence). Unmatched junction bases numbered 16, after V lost 0 bases and J lost 3 bases. CDR3 protein: CSARDDTPNSGRGLYEQYF. The CDR3 bases are TGCAGTGCTAGAGATGATACGCCGAATAGCGGGAGGGGTCTCTACGAGCAGTACTTC.

The V gene is TRBV25-1, the J gene TRBJ2-7; tentatively, D is TRBD1 (6 bases). V lost 3 bases to trimming and J lost 5 bases, with 8 bases between them. Germline V gene lookup returns CDR1 MGHDK and CDR2 SYGVNS. The CDR3 runs to 12 residues. CDR3 bases: TGTGCCAGCAGTGAGCAGGGGAACGAGCAGTACTTC. Its protein is CASSEQGNEQYF.

The V gene is TRBV19, the J gene TRBJ2-2; D may be TRBD1 (5 bases). Germline CDR1 reads LNHDA; CDR2 reads SQIVND (reference sequence). Deletions cut 6 bases from V and 0 bases from J, with 8 bases between. This CDR3 has 14 amino acids. The CDR3 spells CASRWGTNTGELFF. The CDR3 DNA reads as TGTGCCAGTAGGTGGGGCACGAACACCGGGGAGCTGTTTTTT.

The V call is TRBV5-6, the J call TRBJ2-1; 9 bases fit TRBD2. Germline V gives CDR1 SGHDT, CDR2 YYEEEE. The CDR3 loop spans 17 amino acids. Trimming removed 4 bases from V and 3 bases from J; junction bases left unmatched: 11. CDR3 sequence: CASSKQPGLANYNEQFF. The CDR3, as DNA: TGTGCCAGCAGCAAACAGCCTGGACTAGCGAACTACAATGAGCAGTTCTTC. Together with reference TRBV5-6 and TRBJ2-1, the CDR3 gives the full variable domain: DAGVTQSPTHLIKTRGQQVTLRCSPKSGHDTVSWYQQALGQGPQFIFQYYEEEERQRGNFPDRFSGHQFPNYSSELNVNALLLGDSALYLCASSKQPGLANYNEQFFGPGTRLTVL.

The chain recombines TRBV12-3 or TRBV12-4 with TRBJ2-2; D ambiguous. The CDR3 runs to 16 residues. V was trimmed by 1 base and J by 2 bases, leaving 11 bases between them. Here the CDR3 reads CASSLGRPLNTGELFF. Here the CDR3 DNA reads TGTGCCAGCAGTTTAGGCAGGCCACTCAACACCGGGGAGCTGTTTTTT.

The chain carries TRBV7-6 and TRBJ2-2; 8 positions agree with TRBD2. Germline V gives CDR1 SGHVS, CDR2 FNYEAQ. Trimming at V came to 7 bases and at J to 3 bases, leaving 7 bases not matched to a gene. This CDR3 has 15 residues. The CDR3 nucleotides read TGTGCCAGCACCCAGGGACTAGATTACACCGGGGAGCTGTTTTTT. Amino acids: CASTQGLDYTGELFF.